This T cell receptor beta chain was captured by sequencing in a study of CD8 T cells in Susac syndrome. On this clonotype itself: Antigen specificity is unknown.

Notes on the study in general: CD8+ clonal expansion in Susac peaked in TEMRA cells and active patients. Total CD8+ repertoires held approximately 15 Susac-specific public clones, while CD8+ TEMRA repertoires held a few.

The junction had 7 bases not matched to a gene; V was cut back by 5 bases and J by 1 base. CDR1 is PRHDT and CDR2 is FYEKMQ in the germline V gene (reference sequence). The CDR3 spans 17 residues. RNA, at about 0.45 to 1 ug, was reverse transcribed with random hexamers. TCR beta CDR3 was amplified by immunoSEQ covering 54 Vbeta and 13 Jbeta. One entry per CDR3 protein, called by TCRdb with MiXCR from the immunoSEQ multiplex PCR reads. The data contain some 200,000 distinct CDR3 sequences, about 95% of them singletons. FACS was used to enrich TEMRA cells, whereas the CD8+ and CD4+ T cells were obtained by negative isolation.

Material: CD8+ T cells from PBMCs. This rearrangement joins TRBV13 to TRBJ2-5, with 13 bases identical to TRBD2. This receptor was taken from a human donor with Susac syndrome. The DNA of the CDR3 is TGTGCCAGCAGCCCGAGGGGACTAGCGGGACTCCAAGAGACCCAGTACTTC. Amino acids: CASSPRGLAGLQETQYF.